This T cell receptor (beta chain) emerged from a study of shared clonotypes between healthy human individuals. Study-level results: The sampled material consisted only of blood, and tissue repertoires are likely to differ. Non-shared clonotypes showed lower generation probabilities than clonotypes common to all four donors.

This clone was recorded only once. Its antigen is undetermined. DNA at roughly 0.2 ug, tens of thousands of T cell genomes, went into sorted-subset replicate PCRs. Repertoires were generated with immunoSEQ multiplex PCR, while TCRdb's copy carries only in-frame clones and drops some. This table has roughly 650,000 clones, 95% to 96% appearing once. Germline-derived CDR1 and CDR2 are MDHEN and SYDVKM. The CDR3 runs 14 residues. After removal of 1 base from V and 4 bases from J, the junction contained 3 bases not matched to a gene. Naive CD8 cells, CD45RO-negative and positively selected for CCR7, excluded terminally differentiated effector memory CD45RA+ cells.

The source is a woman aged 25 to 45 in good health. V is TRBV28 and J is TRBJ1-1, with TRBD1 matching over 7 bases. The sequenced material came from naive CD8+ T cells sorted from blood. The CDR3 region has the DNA TGTGCCAGCAGTTTATTGGCAGGGGGCACTGAAGCTTTCTTT. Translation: CASSLLAGGTEAFF.